Listed below are T cell receptor beta chains from one sample, sequenced in a study of control samples from healthy donors and cancer patients. Sequencing used immunoSEQ multiplex PCR; TCRdb keeps in-frame clones, though not all of them. Among roughly 59,000 clones listed, more than 90% were seen once. Sequencing was performed on PBMCs. The source of these receptors is a man aged 35 to 55 with colorectal cancer. Each CDR3 is given with its conserved first and last residue. D genes are given only for firm matches. Only some rows state a clone size, as once, few, many or a class for expanded clones.

V gene	clone size	J gene	D gene	CDR3 protein	CDR3 DNA
TRBV5-1	NA	TRBJ2-5	NA	CASSLAGMETQYF	TGCGCCAGCAGCTTGGCGGGAATGGAGACCCAGTACTTC
TRBV2	NA	TRBJ1-4	TRBD1	CASSNRDREKEKLFF	TGTGCCAGCAGTAACCGGGACAGGGAAAAAGAAAAACTGTTTTTT
TRBV10-1	once	TRBJ1-6	TRBD1	CASLRQGQGNYNSPLHF	TGCGCCAGCCTTCGACAGGGACAGGGGAACTATAATTCACCCCTCCACTTT
TRBV5-6	NA	TRBJ1-2	NA	CASSLKGTTSYGYTF	TGTGCCAGCAGCTTGAAGGGGACCACTTCCTATGGCTACACCTTC
TRBV5-4	NA	TRBJ2-3	TRBD2	CASSPRTSGRDTQYF	TGTGCCAGCAGCCCCAGGACTAGCGGAAGGGATACGCAGTATTTT
TRBV11-2	NA	TRBJ1-1	TRBD1	CASSSLQGARTEAFF	TGTGCCAGCAGCTCCCTACAGGGGGCTCGAACTGAAGCTTTCTTT
TRBV4-3	NA	TRBJ2-1	NA	CASSQDRKIANEQFF	TGCGCCAGCAGCCAAGATCGGAAAATAGCGAATGAGCAGTTCTTC
TRBV7-9	NA	TRBJ1-5	NA	CASSLRDNQPQHF	TGTGCCAGCAGCTTACGGGACAATCAGCCCCAGCATTTT
TRBV5-5	NA	TRBJ2-7	TRBD1	CASSLAGQGAAYEQYF	TGTGCCAGCAGCTTGGCCGGGCAGGGGGCGGCCTACGAGCAGTACTTC
TRBV12-3/TRBV12-4	NA	TRBJ2-7	TRBD1	CASRTGTAVEQYF	TGTGCCAGCAGAACCGGGACAGCGGTCGAGCAGTACTTC
TRBV25-1	NA	TRBJ2-7	NA	CASSITGTYEQYF	TGTGCCAGCAGCATAACAGGGACCTACGAGCAGTACTTC
TRBV19	NA	TRBJ1-4	TRBD1	CASSLPRGDSEKLFF	TGTGCCAGTAGCCTACCGCGAGGGGACAGTGAAAAACTGTTTTTT
TRBV11-2	once	TRBJ2-5	NA	CASSAAETQYF	TGTGCCAGCAGCGCTGCCGAGACCCAGTACTTC
TRBV30	NA	TRBJ2-7	NA	CAWSLSDGGHIYEQYF	TGTGCCTGGAGCCTATCGGACGGGGGGCATATCTACGAGCAGTACTTC
TRBV5-1	NA	TRBJ2-3	NA	CASSLGSSSSTDTQYF	TGCGCCAGCAGCTTGGGTAGTAGCTCTAGCACAGATACGCAGTATTTT
TRBV7-9	NA	TRBJ1-2	TRBD1	CASSPSRPGTGAHYGYTF	TGTGCCAGCAGCCCCTCAAGGCCAGGGACAGGGGCACACTATGGCTACACCTTC
TRBV27	NA	TRBJ1-1	NA	CASSFQGGSTEAFF	TGTGCCAGCAGTTTCCAAGGCGGGAGCACTGAAGCTTTCTTT
TRBV19	NA	TRBJ1-2	NA	CASSTPGRASVF	TGTGCCAGTAGCACCCCGGGACGGGCATCAGTCTTC
TRBV7-2	NA	TRBJ1-4	TRBD1	CASSYRGRNEKLFF	TGTGCCAGCAGCTACAGGGGGCGGAATGAAAAACTGTTTTTT